This entry describes one TCR beta chain. The clone's antigen remains unknown. Base qualities were left out, and no much larger clone turns up one base away. Moderately to severely active disease, a Clinical Activity Score of at least 3, a NOSPECS grade of at least 4, and a duration under 3 months were present in ophthalmopathy patients. Any patient with an uncontrolled infection, another autoimmune disease, pregnancy or lactation was excluded. Diagnoses relied on clinical symptoms, serum thyroxine and TRAb, thyroid ultrasound and orbital computed tomography. Ficoll-Paque density gradient centrifugation was used to isolate PBMCs from around 10 ml of fresh peripheral blood. Total RNA was extracted using Trizol reagent, and RNA quality was assessed on an Agilent 2100 Bioanalyzer. This record comes from a study of T cells in Graves' hyperthyroidism and ophthalmopathy (dated by TCRdb to about 2019). In terms of the full investigation: Peripheral blood was sampled at the time of initial diagnosis, prior to any treatment. To identify TCR V-J signatures that set the groups apart, the researchers used a discovery cohort of approximately 98 patients, made up of about 44 with Graves' ophthalmopathy and about 60 with stable Graves' hyperthyroidism. Whether ophthalmopathy could be predicted prospectively was tested in an independent validation cohort made up of under 20 hyperthyroidism patients plus 17 patients who later progressed to ophthalmopathy. The 100 or so discovery patients were randomly divided into training and test sets at a 7:3 ratio. In addition, the study compared T-cell repertoires in thyroid tissue and in blood from several Graves' hyperthyroidism patients. After blood sampling, hyperthyroidism patients were treated with methimazole at a starting dose of 30 mg daily, and ophthalmopathy patients were treated with high-dose intravenous methylprednisolone. TCR Vbeta CDR3 sequencing of 120 to 150 peripheral blood samples (43 ophthalmopathy, roughly 72 hyperthyroidism and roughly 17 progressor patients) is reported in the paper.

The TCR beta CDR3 regions were amplified from RNA transcripts. For the first round of RT-PCR on the TCR CDR3, the HTBI primer set was used together with the Qiagen OneStep RT-PCR kit. The libraries were constructed in a second round of multiplex PCR and then size-selected and purified. Paired-end sequencing of the libraries was performed with 100 bp reads on an Illumina HiSeq2000. In the source study's methods: Raw data were processed with SOAPnuke, discarding reads with adapters, uncalled bases, mean Phred below 15, or no exact constant-primer or identifier match. COPE v1.2.5 was used to merge the high-quality paired reads, and each unique nucleotide sequence was defined as a clonotype. MiTCR v1.1 was used to align the clonotypes against IMGT TRBV, TRBD and TRBJ reference segments. The analysis included only V-J combinations with a frequency above 0.0001, which together covered over 98% of the repertoires. A TCS score was defined as the ratio of F50 (clonal expansion) to E x V (chaos), with BLOSUM62-based TCRdist applied between CDR3 peptides within each V-J. Welch's t-statistics and random forest reduced roughly 540 V-J features to about 12, which were used in a naive Bayes classifier (R e1071). The raw public data were reprocessed by TCRdb itself: fastp quality trimming at Q25, MiXCR clonotype calling, in-frame beta chains only. Under each unique CDR3 protein, matching rows form one entry showing the most common genes and DNA. TCRdb, not the original authors, processed these V and J calls. The table for this sample lists roughly 500,000 distinct CDR3 sequences; 24% of them were counted only once. In total, the top ten clones hold about 11% of the sample.

Summary of the overall study and its limitations: Sample size was not statistically predetermined, and blinding of investigators to group allocation was not performed. During validation, the model predicted progression to ophthalmopathy a median of roughly six months ahead of onset, with roughly 65% sensitivity and 72% to 80% specificity. Blood samples also contained most of the expanded thyroid clonotypes (frequency above 0.001), which suggests that blood repertoires may reflect thyroid immune responses. A 13 V-J signature model separated ophthalmopathy from stable hyperthyroidism, with nearly 90% sensitivity and roughly 81% specificity in cross-validation and 80%/75% in testing.

Its CDR3 holds 13 amino acids, cysteine through phenylalanine. Solely the CDR3 DNA is kept, with 39 bases framed from the first base. The germline V gene supplies CDR1 SGHTA and CDR2 FQGNSA. Cut back by 1 base and 6 bases, the V and J ends lie 10 bases apart. This chain is built from TRBV7-2 and TRBJ2-7, with the D segment possibly TRBD1 or TRBD2, each aligning over 5 bases. Sequences were obtained from blood. This clonotype originated in a woman aged 25 to 39 with Graves' ophthalmopathy. The DNA sequence follows: TGTGCCAGCAGCTTAGTTCGGGACGGCGAGCAGTACTTC. It is translated as CASSLVRDGEQYF.